One and the same sample provided the 29 T cell receptor beta chains below, sequenced in a study of cytomegalovirus exposure and HLA in healthy donors. PCR involved 60 Vbeta and 13 Jbeta primers. Measured with immunoSEQ multiplex PCR; TCRdb has only the in-frame clones, and not every one. The table includes about 140,000 clones, more than 70% detected once. Sequenced: PBMCs. The receptors shown here come from a man in his fifties or sixties in good health and CMV-seronegative.

The V and J genes are TRBV2 and TRBJ1-3; D is perhaps TRBD1 (6 bases). V was clipped by 9 bases and J by 3 bases, with 21 bases between them. CDR1 SNHLY and CDR2 FYNNEI come from the germline V gene. The length of the CDR3 is 16 residues. DNA for the CDR3: TGTGCCAGGAGAATCAGGGGATTACTAGGTGGAAACACCATATATTTT. Protein: CARRIRGLLGGNTIYF.

The rearrangement uses TRBV5-6 and TRBJ1-1, with D possibly matching TRBD1 (5 bases). The V end was cut by 1 base, the J end by 1 base, with 14 bases between. Germline CDR1 is SGHDT and CDR2 is YYEEEE. This CDR3 spans 16 amino acids. The CDR3 region is CASSLPGLGPNTEAFF. For the CDR3, the DNA is TGTGCCAGCAGCTTGCCAGGGTTAGGCCCGAACACTGAAGCTTTCTTT.

This chain uses TRBV25-1 with TRBJ2-1; tentative D call: TRBD1 (6 bases). V lost 6 bases, J lost 6 bases, and 18 bases lay in between. Germline V gene sequence: CDR1 MGHDK, CDR2 SYGVNS. The CDR3 sequence is 15 residues long. This CDR3 reads CASRRHRDVGNEQFF. CDR3 nucleotide sequence: TGTGCCAGCAGGCGTCACAGGGACGTTGGCAATGAGCAGTTCTTC.

This clone was seen just once. The chain is built from TRBV15 and TRBJ2-7; TRBD2 matches 7 bases. The CDR3 contains 16 residues. Germline V gene lookup returns CDR1 LNHNV and CDR2 YYDKDF (reference sequence). The ends lost 1 base at V and 3 bases at J; junction bases unmatched: 9. This CDR3 reads CATSRGGDYPHYEQYF. The CDR3 nucleotides read TGTGCCACCAGCAGAGGCGGGGACTACCCCCACTACGAGCAGTACTTC.

This clone was picked up a small number of times. The CDR3 DNA follows: TGTGCCAGCAGCAATAGGTTAGAGGAGCGGACAGGGACAGCGGCTTTCTTT. Its protein product is CASSNRLEERTGTAAFF. The J gene is TRBJ1-1, the V gene TRBV21-1; the D call TRBD1 from the table was never checked on the DNA. TRBV21-1 is marked as a pseudogene. This CDR3 is built from 17 residues.

The rearrangement uses TRBV7-2 and TRBJ2-1, with TRBD1 identical over 7 bases. V gave up 3 bases and J gave up 0 bases; unmatched junction bases: 14. The CDR3 loop spans 19 amino acids. Germline CDR1 SGHTA, CDR2 FQGNSA. CDR3 sequence (DNA): TGTGCCAGCAGCTTTCGATTAGTGGACAGGTTTAGCTCCTACAATGAGCAGTTCTTC. The encoded protein is CASSFRLVDRFSSYNEQFF.

V is TRBV28 and J is TRBJ2-7; TRBD2 matches 10 bases. V lost 2 bases, J lost 2 bases, and 9 bases stayed unmatched. This CDR3 comprises 17 residues. Germline CDR1 and CDR2: MDHEN and SYDVKM. The CDR3 sequence: CASSLKGRSGGAYEQYF. CDR3 DNA sequence: TGTGCCAGCAGTTTAAAAGGGAGGAGCGGGGGGGCCTACGAGCAGTACTTC.

This chain uses TRBV7-9 with TRBJ2-7, with 11 nucleotides matching TRBD2. The CDR3 is 18 amino acids. The junction had 8 bases not matched to a gene; V was cut back by 1 base and J by 0 bases. Germline V gives CDR1 SEHNR, CDR2 FQNEAQ (reference sequence). The CDR3 loop reads CASSLVGLAGLSSYEQYF. CDR3 nucleotide sequence: TGTGCCAGCAGCTTAGTTGGACTAGCGGGCCTTAGCTCCTACGAGCAGTACTTC. The whole variable domain, remainder taken from reference TRBV7-9 and TRBJ2-7, is DTGVSQNPRHKITKRGQNVTFRCDPISEHNRLYWYRQTLGQGPEFLTYFQNEAQLEKSRLLSDRFSAERPKGSFSTLEIQRTEQGDSAMYLCASSLVGLAGLSSYEQYFGPGTRLTVT.

The chain recombines TRBV5-1 with TRBJ1-5; D not certain. Germline V gene lookup returns CDR1 SGHRS and CDR2 YFSETQ. The V gene lost 1 base and the J gene lost 3 bases, with 11 bases spanning the gap. The CDR3 is made up of 15 amino acids. The CDR3 DNA reads as TGCGCCAGCAGCTTGTCCGGGGTGAACAATCAGCCCCAGCATTTT. Its translation: CASSLSGVNNQPQHF.

The chain is built from TRBV7-9 and TRBJ1-4, with D possibly TRBD1 on 6 matching bases. V shed 1 base and J shed 8 bases, with 11 bases lying between them. Germline V gene data show CDR1 as SEHNR and CDR2 as FQNEAQ (reference sequence). This CDR3 contains 14 residues. CDR3 region: CASSLDRDKEKLFF. DNA of the CDR3: TGTGCCAGCAGCTTAGACAGGGACAAAGAAAAACTGTTTTTT.

As for this clone: The junction and the germline gene differ at one end; a read error may be behind it. The same CDR3 can be traced to other DNA sequences in this sample. This chain joins TRBV7-9 and TRBJ2-1; maybe TRBD2 (5 bases). This CDR3 comprises 18 residues. CDR1 SEHNR and CDR2 FQNEAQ come from the germline V gene (reference sequence). For the CDR3, the DNA is TGTGCAAGCAGCTTAGCGAGGCCAGCCTATACAAGCTACAATGAGCAGTTCTTC. Residues: CASSLARPAYTSYNEQFF.

This clone was observed a single time. The gene calls are TRBV29-1 and TRBJ2-2, with 9 bases lining up with TRBD2. V shed 6 bases and J 2 bases; nucleotides not matched to a gene: 4. Germline CDR1 SQVTM, CDR2 ANQGSEA. The CDR3 runs 14 residues. CDR3 coding DNA: TGCAGCGTAATAGCGGGAGTCAACACCGGGGAGCTGTTTTTT. It is translated as CSVIAGVNTGELFF.

This chain joins TRBV7-9 and TRBJ1-2; perhaps TRBD1 as D (6 bases). CDR3 length: 12 residues. Germline lookup yields CDR1 SEHNR and CDR2 FQNEAQ (reference sequence). Trimming removed 5 bases at V and 10 bases at J, with 14 bases between. The CDR3 loop reads CASSERQVDYTF. The CDR3 DNA follows: TGTGCCAGCAGCGAAAGACAGGTCGACTACACCTTC. Filled out from reference TRBV7-9 and TRBJ1-2, the complete variable domain reads DTGVSQNPRHKITKRGQNVTFRCDPISEHNRLYWYRQTLGQGPEFLTYFQNEAQLEKSRLLSDRFSAERPKGSFSTLEIQRTEQGDSAMYLCASSERQVDYTFGSGTRLTVV.

The CDR3 protein is CASSLIGGSNQPQHF. The CDR3 DNA is TGCGCCAGCAGCTTGATCGGGGGAAGCAATCAGCCCCAGCATTTT. J is TRBJ1-5 and V is TRBV5-1, with D maybe TRBD1 (5 bases). The CDR3 totals 15 residues. V was shortened by 1 base and J by 1 base, with 9 bases between the two germline ends. Germline V CDR1 and CDR2: SGHRS, YFSETQ.

In regard to this clone: Other DNA sequences in the same sample also yield this CDR3. The chain combines TRBV7-9 with TRBJ2-1, with D perhaps matching TRBD2 (5 bases). This CDR3 has 19 residues. V lost 3 bases and J 6 bases, leaving 27 bases between the germline ends. From germline, CDR1 is SEHNR and CDR2 FQNEAQ (reference sequence). Written as DNA, the CDR3 is TGTGCCAGCAGCTTGGCAGGTAGGGCTAGCTCGGGGAGCAGCAATGAGCAGTTCTTC. This sequence encodes CASSLAGRASSGSSNEQFF.

The chain carries TRBV7-7 and TRBJ2-5; 8 bases are a match to TRBD2. The germline V gene has CDR1 SSHAT and CDR2 FNYEAQ (reference sequence). Trimming at V came to 5 bases and at J to 7 bases, leaving 0 bases not matched to a gene. The CDR3 spans 11 residues. The CDR3 region has the DNA TGTGCCAGCAGCGCGGGGGGGACCCAGTACTTC. Amino acid sequence: CASSAGGTQYF.

This clone was seen a few times. The chain carries TRBV5-4 and TRBJ1-4; D remains ambiguous. The CDR3 contains 15 residues. Trimming cost V 0 bases and J 7 bases, with 13 bases left between them. In germline, CDR1 is SGHNT, CDR2 YYREEE (reference sequence). In DNA, the CDR3 is TGTGCCAGCAGCTTGGGAGGGCAGAATCTTGAAAAACTGTTTTTT. Residues: CASSLGGQNLEKLFF.

In this sample, this clone turned up once. The rearrangement links TRBV19 to TRBJ1-1; 10 positions match TRBD1. The CDR3 has 16 residues. Germline-derived CDR1 and CDR2 are LNHDA and SQIVND (reference sequence). The V and J ends lost 6 bases and 3 bases, in that order; junction bases with no gene match: 10. The CDR3 DNA reads as TGTGCCAGTAGACCTTGGGTGGGGACAGGGGACACTGAAGCTTTCTTT. Translation gives CASRPWVGTGDTEAFF.

The J gene is TRBJ1-3, the V gene TRBV5-5; TRBD1 is a possible D gene (5 bases). Per the germline V gene, CDR1 is SGHKS and CDR2 is YYEKEE (reference sequence). Trimming removed 7 bases at V and 6 bases at J, with 14 bases between. The CDR3 has 13 residues. CDR3 in amino acids: CASSLGGENTIYF. CDR3 nucleotide sequence: TGTGCCAGCTCGTTGGGGGGAGAAAACACCATATATTTT.

This rearrangement joins TRBV9 to TRBJ1-1; 10 bases are a match to TRBD1. The CDR3 is 15 amino acids. The germline CDR1 and CDR2 sequences are SGDLS and YYNGEE. The trim removed 6 bases at V and 3 bases at J, leaving 8 bases unmatched. Here the CDR3 reads CASTRDRGTDTEAFF. As DNA, the CDR3 is TGTGCCAGCACCCGGGACAGGGGTACTGACACTGAAGCTTTCTTT.

The genes are TRBV30 and TRBJ2-2, with 13 bases identical to TRBD2. The germline V gene has CDR1 GTSNPN and CDR2 SVGIG (reference sequence). The V gene end was trimmed by 2 bases and the J gene end by 8 bases; junction bases not matched to a gene: 5. The CDR3 runs 15 residues. This chain's CDR3 is CAWSRGLAGVGELFF. The DNA for the CDR3 is TGTGCCTGGAGTCGCGGACTAGCGGGAGTTGGGGAGCTGTTTTTT. Filled out from reference TRBV30 and TRBJ2-2, the complete variable domain reads SQTIHQWPATLVQPVGSPLSLECTVEGTSNPNLYWYRQAAGRGLQLLFYSVGIGQISSEVPQNLSASRPQDRQFILSSKKLLLSDSGFYLCAWSRGLAGVGELFFGEGSRLTVL.

The chain links TRBV11-3 to TRBJ2-3, with D unclear. This CDR3 spans 12 amino acids. V was shortened by 8 bases and J by 1 base, with 7 bases between the two germline ends. Germline V gene lookup returns CDR1 SGHNT and CDR2 YENEEA. CDR3 coding DNA: TGTGCCAGCCGCCCGGGCACAGATACGCAGTATTTT. It encodes CASRPGTDTQYF.

The V and J genes are TRBV7-9 and TRBJ1-1; 10 nucleotides agree with TRBD1. Germline V gives CDR1 SEHNR, CDR2 FQNEAQ (reference sequence). The CDR3 runs to 14 residues. J lost 2 bases, V lost 5 bases, and 2 bases had no gene match. In DNA, the CDR3 is TGTGCCAGCAGCCCGACAGGGGGCAACACTGAAGCTTTCTTT. This sequence encodes CASSPTGGNTEAFF.

The chain is built from TRBV30 and TRBJ1-1; the D is unclear. The germline V gene encodes CDR1 GTSNPN and CDR2 SVGIG (reference sequence). V was clipped by 0 bases and J by 6 bases, with 11 bases between them. The CDR3 loop spans 13 amino acids. The CDR3 bases are TGTGCCTGGAGTGTAAAGGGAGTCGCTGAAGCTTTCTTT. Amino acids: CAWSVKGVAEAFF.

The chain links TRBV7-9 to TRBJ1-5; 10 bases fit TRBD1. Germline V gene sequence: CDR1 SEHNR, CDR2 FQNEAQ (reference sequence). This CDR3 has 17 residues. Losses at the gene ends were 5 bases for V and 7 bases for J; bases not matched to a gene: 14. CDR3 in DNA: TGTGCCAGCAGCCCCGGAGGGGGACAGGGGAACGGGCAGCCCCAGCATTTT. Translated, it gives CASSPGGGQGNGQPQHF.

For this clone: At one of its ends the junction is not consistent with the germline gene, which may arise from a read error. This sequence joins TRBV27 and TRBJ2-2, with TRBD1 as a possible D gene (5 bases). The germline CDR1 and CDR2 sequences are MNHEY and SMNVEV (reference sequence). The CDR3 sequence is 17 residues long. This CDR3 reads CASSLLGQGRNTRELFF. The CDR3 DNA sequence: TGTGCCAGCAGTTTATTGGGCCAGGGTCGGAACACCCGGGAGCTGTTTTTT.

The rearrangement uses TRBV6-1 and TRBJ1-6; possibly TRBD1 for D (5 bases). CDR1 and CDR2 from the germline V gene are MNHNS and SASEGT. CDR3 length: 15 residues. V lost 0 bases and J lost 12, with 15 bases in between. The DNA for the CDR3 is TGTGCCAGCAGTGAAGCTTCAGGGTTTCGCCTACCCCTCCACTTT. It codes for CASSEASGFRLPLHF.

This clone was detected once. This chain links TRBV1 with TRBJ2-5; no check of the table's D call, TRBD2, against the DNA was made. TRBV1 is shown as a pseudogene. This CDR3 is built from 17 residues. This chain's CDR3 is CTSSPVSGGVRQETQYF. The DNA of the CDR3 is TGCACCAGCAGCCCCGTGAGCGGGGGGGTAAGGCAAGAGACCCAGTACTTC.

This chain connects TRBV6-5 to TRBJ1-3; 9 bases are shared with TRBD1. V gave up 5 bases and J gave up 2 bases; unmatched junction bases: 1. Per the germline V gene, CDR1 is MNHEY and CDR2 is SVGAGI. This CDR3 contains 14 residues. CDR3 in DNA: TGTGCCAGCAGTCGACAGGGGGCTGGAAACACCATATATTTT. Encoded protein: CASSRQGAGNTIYF.